This T cell receptor beta chain comes out of a study of STAT5B mutations in CD4+ large granular lymphocyte leukemia. Study-level information: Among healthy donors, a particular HLA allele went with more CDR3 'QG' motifs. Broader study findings: Top patient clones used TRBV06 genes more often: 8/27 versus 2/35 in controls. Without putative leukemic clones, patient CD4-sorted repertoires remained more clonal than healthy CD4+ repertoires.

The length of the CDR3 is 13 residues. Germline V lookup: CDR1 MRHNA, CDR2 SNTAGT. V was shortened by 3 bases and J by 8 bases, with 13 bases between the two germline ends. This was a survey-level run. TCRdb keeps only in-frame clones here, not all; method: immunoSEQ multiplex PCR. The table lists under 50,000 clones, roughly four fifths of them singletons, with 0.3% to 0.45% in the top ten. Points on this clone: Its matching antigen is unknown.

The clonotype originates from a human donor in good health. The sequenced sample was CD4+ T cells from blood buffy coats. The rearrangement uses TRBV6-4 and TRBJ1-2; no firm D call. In nucleotides, the CDR3 is TGTGCCAGCAGTGATGGGCAGAGAAAAGGCTACACCTTC. It yields the protein CASSDGQRKGYTF.